This T cell receptor (beta chain) emerged from a study of technical replicates of blood from a few donors. Generated by immunoSEQ multiplex PCR, the TCRdb table keeps only in-frame clones and is missing some. This table has fewer than 85,000 clones, roughly 94% appearing once. The CDR3 length is 12 residues. Germline V lookup: CDR1 SNHLY, CDR2 FYNNEI. Trimming removed 7 bases at V and 7 bases at J, with 10 bases between. This clone showed up just once. The TCR comes from a human donor in good health. Sequencing was performed on T cells isolated from PBMCs. This sequence joins TRBV2 and TRBJ2-2, with D uncertain. CDR3 amino acids: CASTVSSGELFF. CDR3 nucleotide sequence: TGTGCCAGCACAGTATCAAGCGGGGAGCTGTTTTTT.